This T cell receptor beta chain was profiled in a study of beta chain features in type 1 diabetes. Germline assignment: CDR1 SGHTA and CDR2 FQGTGA. The V end lost 5 bases, the J end lost 2 bases, and 3 bases lay between the germline ends. The length of the CDR3 is 12 residues. As to this clone: Its target is not known.

The investigators reverse transcribed all of the isolated RNA, so they sequenced expressed TCRB transcripts. Profiled with immunoSEQ multiplex PCR; TCRdb holds only in-frame clones, not every one. The sample has 250,000 to 300,000 clones, 24% seen once. Study results and limitations: All four CD4+ subsets from Type 1 diabetes patients carried moderately but significantly shorter TCRB CDR3s.

The TCR sequence derives from a woman aged 25 to 39 with type 1 diabetes. This chain connects TRBV7-3 to TRBJ2-2; no firm D call. The sample taken for sequencing was naive CD4+ T cells from blood. The CDR3 loop is CASSTNTGELFF. The CDR3 DNA is TGTGCCAGCAGCACAAACACCGGGGAGCTGTTTTTT.